Presented here are 27 T cell receptor beta chains from one specimen sequenced in a study of blood T cell repertoires in COVID-19. Profiled with immunoSEQ multiplex PCR; TCRdb holds only in-frame clones, not every one. The sample shows 250,000 to 400,000 clones, roughly 85% of them seen only once. The sample was PBMCs or T cells enriched from blood (not recorded which). These receptors originate from a woman aged 25 to 39 who had been exposed to COVID-19.

The CDR3 DNA reads as TGTGCCAGTAGTATCATGGGGGGAGAAGAGACCCAGTACTTC. Its protein is CASSIMGGEETQYF. The chain joins TRBV19 to TRBJ2-5; TRBD2 might be the D (6 bases). V shed 3 bases and J shed 3 bases, with 11 bases lying between them. The CDR3 has 14 amino acids. CDR1 and CDR2 (germline): LNHDA, SQIVND (reference sequence).

The CDR3 loop reads CASSIGTGVNSPLHF. CDR3 in DNA: TGTGCCAGCAGCATCGGGACAGGGGTTAATTCACCCCTCCACTTT. The chain has TRBV7-9 and TRBJ1-6, with 10 bases aligning to TRBD1. CDR1 is SEHNR, CDR2 FQNEAQ, per germline (reference sequence). The V and J ends lost 5 bases and 6 bases, in that order; junction bases with no gene match: 4. The CDR3 length is 15 residues.

The genes are TRBV4-2 and TRBJ2-2; D remains ambiguous. Trimming cost V 1 base and J 6 bases, with 6 bases left between them. In germline, CDR1 is LGHNA, CDR2 YNFKEQ. The CDR3 loop spans 13 amino acids. The CDR3 coding sequence is TGTGCCAGCAGCCAAGTTCTCGCCGGGGAGCTGTTTTTT. The encoded protein is CASSQVLAGELFF.

For this clone: Since a much larger clone is just one base distant, this may be a read error. The genes are TRBV7-2 and TRBJ1-2; the match to TRBD1 covers 9 bases. With V trimmed by 3 bases and J by 2 bases, 1 base remained unmatched. Germline CDR1 SGHTA, CDR2 FQGNSA. The CDR3 spans 14 residues. The CDR3 is CASSLGQGNYGYTF. The CDR3 nucleotides are TGTGCCAGCAGCTTGGGACAGGGAAACTATGGCTACACCTTC.

This chain connects TRBV18 to TRBJ1-5; D call uncertain. Per germline, CDR1 KGHSH and CDR2 LQKENI. The germline V and J ends were trimmed by 2 bases and 0 bases, with 14 bases remaining between them. The CDR3 extends over 17 amino acids. The CDR3: CASSPFSPSYSNQPQHF. The DNA for the CDR3 is TGTGCCAGCTCACCATTTAGTCCGTCATATAGCAATCAGCCCCAGCATTTT.

This clone appeared a single time. The chain has TRBV2 and TRBJ1-1; 7 bases agree with TRBD1. The CDR3 loop spans 13 amino acids. The germline V gene encodes CDR1 SNHLY and CDR2 FYNNEI. V shed 5 bases and J 5 bases; nucleotides not matched to a gene: 5. The CDR3 DNA sequence: TGTGCCAGCAGTCGGGACAGCCGTACTGAAGCTTTCTTT. Encoded protein: CASSRDSRTEAFF. The whole variable domain, filled in from reference TRBV2 and TRBJ1-1, reads EPEVTQTPSHQVTQMGQEVILRCVPISNHLYFYWYRQILGQKVEFLVSFYNNEISEKSEIFDDQFSVERPDGSNFTLKIRSTKLEDSAMYFCASSRDSRTEAFFGQGTRLTVV.

This clone appeared a few times. The sample contains more than one DNA sequence encoding this CDR3. The DNA of the CDR3 is TGTGCCAGCAGCTTAGGAGGACAGGGCAACACTGAAGCTTTCTTT. Its protein is CASSLGGQGNTEAFF. The gene calls are TRBV7-3 and TRBJ1-1; the match to TRBD1 covers 8 bases. V gave up 2 bases and J gave up 2 bases; unmatched junction bases: 4. CDR1 SGHTA and CDR2 FQGTGA come from the germline V gene. The CDR3 runs 15 residues.

The chain is built from TRBV28 and TRBJ1-2, with TRBD1 identical over 8 bases. The CDR3 has 18 amino acids. V lost 3 bases to trimming and J lost 1 base; unmatched junction nucleotides: 13. Germline lookup yields CDR1 MDHEN and CDR2 SYDVKM. CDR3 DNA: TGTGCCAGCAGTTTTTTTGGACAGGGAAGCGGATTTAACTATGGCTACACCTTC. The encoded protein is CASSFFGQGSGFNYGYTF.

This clone turned up a few times. The chain uses TRBV6-2 or TRBV6-3 and TRBJ1-5; the match to TRBD1 covers 11 bases. Losses at the gene ends were 4 bases for V and 1 base for J; bases not matched to a gene: 9. Germline V gives CDR1 MNHEY, CDR2 SVGEGT. This CDR3 contains 18 residues. The CDR3 sequence is CASSSRDRGSSSNQPQHF. The CDR3 nucleotides are TGTGCCAGCAGTTCCCGGGACAGGGGGTCGTCCAGCAATCAGCCCCAGCATTTT.

This clone appeared a single time. The chain combines TRBV28 with TRBJ2-1, with D possibly TRBD2 on 7 matching bases. The V end was cut by 7 bases, the J end by 2 bases, with 18 bases between. Germline CDR1 is MDHEN and CDR2 is SYDVKM. The CDR3 is made up of 16 amino acids. The CDR3 DNA follows: TGTGCCAGCAATAGGATGCAGGGGAGGGCCTACAATGAGCAGTTCTTC. Amino acids: CASNRMQGRAYNEQFF.

This clone was seen only a few times. J is TRBJ1-1 and V is TRBV19, with TRBD1 matching 7 bases. The CDR3 loop spans 14 amino acids. J was trimmed by 3 bases and V by 5 bases; bases with no gene match: 6. Germline assignment: CDR1 LNHDA and CDR2 SQIVND (reference sequence). DNA of the CDR3: TGTGCCAGTAGTGCCCTCAGGGGGTACACTGAAGCTTTCTTT. The encoded protein is CASSALRGYTEAFF.

The chain combines TRBV4-1 with TRBJ1-1, with D perhaps matching TRBD1 (6 bases). Germline V lookup: CDR1 MGHRA, CDR2 YSYEKL. The CDR3 is 16 amino acids. The V end was cut by 8 bases, the J end by 3 bases, with 22 bases between. The CDR3 bases are TGCGCCAGCCGAAGAGGAGGCACAGGGTCCTACACTGAAGCTTTCTTT. Translation: CASRRGGTGSYTEAFF.

There are a few counts of this clone. The chain joins TRBV28 to TRBJ1-1; weak D call: TRBD1 (5 bases). Trimming took 7 bases from V and 10 from J, leaving 19 bases between them. This CDR3 region has 13 residues. Germline loops: CDR1 MDHEN, CDR2 SYDVKM. The CDR3 DNA reads TGTGCCAGCACCCTGACAGAGGCTCGCGGAGCTTTCTTT. Translating gives CASTLTEARGAFF.

V usage is TRBV25-1 and J usage is TRBJ1-4, with 10 bases lining up with TRBD1. Germline CDR1 is MGHDK and CDR2 is SYGVNS. This CDR3 contains 15 residues. V trimming: 3 bases; J trimming: 8 bases; junction bases outside the gene matches: 6. The CDR3 sequence is CASSEFTGQGEKLFF. CDR3 nucleotides: TGTGCCAGCAGTGAGTTCACGGGACAGGGGGAAAAACTGTTTTTT.

This clone came up a few times. The V call is TRBV4-2, the J call TRBJ1-6, with TRBD1 matching over 9 bases. CDR1 is LGHNA, CDR2 YNFKEQ, per germline. CDR3 length: 14 amino acids. After removal of 4 bases from V and 8 bases from J, the junction contained 3 bases not matched to a gene. The CDR3 here is CASSPGTGHSPLHF. The CDR3 DNA follows: TGTGCCAGCAGCCCGGGGACAGGGCATTCACCCCTCCACTTT.

This rearrangement joins TRBV28 to TRBJ1-3; D is ambiguous. The germline V gene has CDR1 MDHEN and CDR2 SYDVKM. This CDR3 region has 14 residues. V shed 5 bases and J shed 4 bases, with 12 bases lying between them. This CDR3 reads CASSQGGSGNTIYF. CDR3 bases: TGTGCCAGCAGTCAAGGAGGGTCGGGAAACACCATATATTTT.

Worth noting for this clone: An end of the junction does not agree with germline; a read error may underlie this. This chain connects TRBV7-7 to TRBJ2-7; the D call may be TRBD1 or TRBD2 (5 bases each). The CDR3 sequence is 15 residues long. CDR1 and CDR2 from the germline V gene are SSHAT and FNYEAQ (reference sequence). CDR3 in amino acids: CASSLAQGYVYEQYF. CDR3 DNA sequence: TGTGCTAGCAGCTTAGCGCAGGGCTATGTCTACGAGCAGTACTTC.

V and J are TRBV12-5 and TRBJ2-3; 8 positions agree with TRBD1. Germline V gene sequence: CDR1 LGHNT, CDR2 FRNRAP. The CDR3 consists of 15 residues. After removal of 6 bases from V and 0 bases from J, the junction contained 5 bases not matched to a gene. The DNA of the CDR3 is TGTGCTAGTGGCCGGGGACAGGCAAGCACAGATACGCAGTATTTT. Translated: CASGRGQASTDTQYF. Combining the CDR3 with reference TRBV12-5 and TRBJ2-3 gives the whole variable domain DARVTQTPRHKVTEMGQEVTMRCQPILGHNTVFWYRQTMMQGLELLAYFRNRAPLDDSGMPKDRFSAEMPDATLATLKIQPSEPRDSAVYFCASGRGQASTDTQYFGPGTRLTVL.

The gene calls are TRBV18 and TRBJ1-1; 10 nucleotides align to TRBD1. Per the germline V gene, CDR1 is KGHSH and CDR2 is LQKENI. The trim removed 3 bases at V and 7 bases at J, leaving 8 bases unmatched. CDR3 length: 15 residues. The CDR3 DNA sequence: TGTGCCAGCTCACCCCGGGACAGGGGTCTTGGTGAAGCTTTCTTT. Encoded protein: CASSPRDRGLGEAFF.

V gene TRBV11-3 combines with J gene TRBJ1-1, with a weak D call TRBD1 (6 bases). The CDR3 has 13 residues. Germline V gene lookup returns CDR1 SGHNT and CDR2 YENEEA. V lost 5 bases, J lost 3 bases, and 10 bases lay in between. Written as DNA, the CDR3 is TGTGCCAGCAGCGTGAACAGGGACACTGAAGCTTTCTTT. Its translation: CASSVNRDTEAFF. Full variable domain (rest looked up from reference TRBV11-3 and TRBJ1-1): EAGVVQSPRYKIIEKKQPVAFWCNPISGHNTLYWYLQNLGQGPELLIRYENEEAVDDSQLPKDRFSAERLKGVDSTLKIQPAELGDSAVYLCASSVNRDTEAFFGQGTRLTVV.

The chain combines TRBV19 with TRBJ1-5, with TRBD1 matching over 7 bases. V shed 3 bases and J 1 base; nucleotides not matched to a gene: 6. Germline V lookup: CDR1 LNHDA, CDR2 SQIVND (reference sequence). There are 16 residues in the CDR3. The CDR3 loop reads CASSIPGQLSNQPQHF. The DNA of the CDR3 is TGTGCCAGTAGTATTCCGGGACAGCTCAGCAATCAGCCCCAGCATTTT. Full variable domain (missing parts from reference TRBV19 and TRBJ1-5): DGGITQSPKYLFRKEGQNVTLSCEQNLNHDAMYWYRQDPGQGLRLIYYSQIVNDFQKGDIAEGYSVSREKKESFPLTVTSAQKNPTAFYLCASSIPGQLSNQPQHFGDGTRLSIL.

The chain employs TRBV5-5 and TRBJ2-1; 8 bases line up with TRBD2. V lost 1 base and J lost 4; bases outside the gene matches: 7. This CDR3 is 16 amino acids long. From germline, CDR1 is SGHKS and CDR2 YYEKEE (reference sequence). The CDR3 loop is CASSLMASGSYNEQFF. The CDR3 DNA is TGTGCCAGCAGCTTGATGGCTAGCGGGTCATACAATGAGCAGTTCTTC.

The chain employs TRBV28 and TRBJ2-3; TRBD2 might be the D (6 bases). This CDR3 is 15 amino acids long. V lost 2 bases, J lost 2 bases, and 11 bases lay in between. Germline values: CDR1 MDHEN, CDR2 SYDVKM. CDR3 nucleotides: TGTGCCAGCAGTTTAGGAGGGTCTACCACAGATACGCAGTATTTT. Its protein product is CASSLGGSTTDTQYF.

The rearrangement links TRBV6-5 to TRBJ1-1; D gene unclear. The CDR3 consists of 12 residues. Per germline, CDR1 MNHEY and CDR2 SVGAGI. With 7 bases removed from V and 2 bases from J, the gap between germline ends came to 8 bases. The CDR3 loop is CASKRGNTEAFF. The CDR3 nucleotides read TGTGCCAGCAAAAGAGGTAACACTGAAGCTTTCTTT.

The chain is built from TRBV9 and TRBJ1-6, with D possibly matching TRBD1 (6 bases). The CDR3 has 17 amino acids. V was clipped by 1 base and J by 6 bases, with 17 bases between them. Germline-derived CDR1 and CDR2 are SGDLS and YYNGEE. This CDR3 reads CASSVTGKGGPNSPLHF. For the CDR3, the DNA is TGTGCCAGCAGCGTAACGGGGAAGGGGGGGCCTAATTCACCCCTCCACTTT.

The CDR3 nucleotides are TGTGCCAGCACCGCCGACAGGTCCGAGACCCAGTACTTC. Its protein is CASTADRSETQYF. This chain connects TRBV6-6 to TRBJ2-5, with D possibly TRBD1 on 6 matching bases. CDR1 and CDR2 from the germline V gene are MNHNY and SVGAGI (reference sequence). This CDR3 region has 13 residues. The V end was cut by 7 bases, the J end by 5 bases, with 14 bases between.

The chain employs TRBV15 and TRBJ1-1; D gene ambiguous. The CDR3 runs to 13 residues. CDR1 LNHNV and CDR2 YYDKDF come from the germline V gene (reference sequence). Trimming stripped 0 bases from V and 5 bases from J, with 7 bases between. In DNA form, the CDR3 reads TGTGCCACCAGCAGAGATCGGTTTACTGAAGCTTTCTTT. Its protein product is CATSRDRFTEAFF.